Each of the 10 T cell receptor beta chains below was sequenced from the same sample in a study of tumor-infiltrating lymphocytes in primary liver carcinoma. A constant-region primer served to make TCR beta cDNA from about 500 ng total RNA. Generation of the TCR beta libraries relied on three nested multiplex PCR rounds using slightly modified ARM-PCR. PCR rounds one and two used TRBV1-TRBV30 forward primers with a C-beta reverse primer for roughly 10 cycles each. TCRdb re-called the multiplex PCR reads with MiXCR, one entry per CDR3 protein. This sample has fewer than 400,000 distinct CDR3 sequences, with approximately 58% found just once. Unsorted whole blood supplied the blood RNA, and germline DNA was isolated too. Input material: peripheral blood. Source of these receptors: a woman younger than 45 with primary liver carcinoma and hepatitis B virus infection.

As regards this clonotype: The junction departs from the called germline gene at one end, perhaps through a read error. This sequence joins TRBV20-1 and TRBJ1-1; D not resolved. The CDR3 has 12 residues. Germline-derived CDR1 and CDR2 are DFQATT and SNEGSKA (reference sequence). DNA for the CDR3: TGCAGTGCTCCCACGACGGGCACTGGAGCTTTCTTT. Translated, it gives CSAPTTGTGAFF.

The chain joins TRBV4-1 to TRBJ2-5; TRBD2 matches 7 bases. Losses at the gene ends were 1 base for V and 5 bases for J; bases not matched to a gene: 16. Germline V gene sequence: CDR1 MGHRA, CDR2 YSYEKL. CDR3 length: 18 residues. CDR3 in amino acids: CASSQVNMGLSSQETQYF. The CDR3 DNA is TGCGCCAGCAGCCAAGTAAATATGGGACTAAGCAGCCAGGAGACCCAGTACTTC.

This clonotype showed up just a few times. The CDR3 region is CASSRTVRPATQYF. CDR3 coding DNA: TGTGCCAGCAGCCGGACAGTTCGGCCCGCTACGCAGTATTTT. This chain links TRBV14 with TRBJ2-3, with a tentative D call TRBD1 (6 bases). The germline V and J ends were trimmed by 4 bases and 8 bases, with 16 bases remaining between them. This CDR3 contains 14 residues. Looked up from germline, CDR1 is SGHDN and CDR2 is FVKESK. The full variable domain, rest sourced from reference TRBV14 and TRBJ2-3, is EAGVTQFPSHSVIEKGQTVTLRCDPISGHDNLYWYRRVMGKEIKFLLHFVKESKQDESGMPNNRFLAERTGGTYSTLKVQPAELEDSGVYFCASSRTVRPATQYFGPGTRLTVL.

This clonotype was seen a few times. CDR3 protein: CASSSRQGVYEQYF. The CDR3 region has the DNA TGTGCCAGCAGTTCTCGACAGGGGGTCTACGAGCAGTACTTC. The rearrangement links TRBV12-3 or TRBV12-4 to TRBJ2-7; 9 nucleotides align to TRBD1. This CDR3 is 14 amino acids long. After removal of 4 bases from V and 3 bases from J, the junction contained 4 bases not matched to a gene.

The table lists this clonotype with a few counts. The chain couples TRBV28 to TRBJ1-1; no reliable D call. V gave up 0 bases and J gave up 1 base, with 6 bases separating them. Germline CDR1 is MDHEN and CDR2 is SYDVKM. The CDR3 contains 14 residues. The CDR3 DNA is TGTGCCAGCAGTTTATGGGGGAAGAACACTGAAGCTTTCTTT. This sequence encodes CASSLWGKNTEAFF. Together with reference TRBV28 and TRBJ1-1, the CDR3 gives the full variable domain: DVKVTQSSRYLVKRTGEKVFLECVQDMDHENMFWYRQDPGLGLRLIYFSYDVKMKEKGDIPEGYSVSREKKERFSLILESASTNQTSMYLCASSLWGKNTEAFFGQGTRLTVV.

Concerning this clonotype itself: At one of its ends the junction is not consistent with the germline gene, which may arise from a read error. V gene TRBV5-4 combines with J gene TRBJ1-4; TRBD1 aligns across 7 bases. CDR3 length equals 15 residues. Germline V gene data show CDR1 as SGHNT and CDR2 as YYREEE (reference sequence). The CDR3 loop reads CASNFNRGLNEKLFF. The DNA of the CDR3 is TGCGCCAGCAACTTCAACAGGGGACTTAATGAAAAACTGTTTTTT. Full variable domain (rest looked up from reference TRBV5-4 and TRBJ1-4): ETGVTQSPTHLIKTRGQQVTLRCSSQSGHNTVSWYQQALGQGPQFIFQYYREEENGRGNFPPRFSGLQFPNYSSELNVNALELDDSALYLCASNFNRGLNEKLFFGSGTQLSVL.

This clonotype was observed a handful of times. This chain uses TRBV7-8 with TRBJ1-2; the D gene is possibly TRBD1 (6 bases). The V end was cut by 4 bases, the J end by 4 bases, with 16 bases between. Per the germline V gene, CDR1 is SGHVS and CDR2 is FQNEAQ. CDR3 length: 15 amino acids. CDR3 region: CASSSQGKGGYGYTF. The CDR3 nucleotides are TGTGCCAGCAGCTCACAGGGTAAAGGGGGCTATGGCTACACCTTC.

Concerning this clonotype itself: Its ends do not fully match the called genes, so a read error is possible. The rearrangement joins TRBV11-2 to TRBJ2-1, with D uncertain. The CDR3 covers 15 residues. Germline V CDR1 and CDR2: SGHAT, FQNNGV. CDR3 protein: CASSLPLNSYNKQFF. CDR3 bases: TGCGCCAGCAGCTTACCCTTAAACTCCTACAATAAACAGTTCTTC.

Remarks on this clonotype: This may be a read error: a much more frequent sequence differs by one nucleotide. V is TRBV28 and J is TRBJ1-4, with TRBD1 matching 7 bases. The germline V gene has CDR1 MDHEN and CDR2 SYDVKM. The CDR3 length is 17 residues. CDR3 residues: CASSPPTIGTVNGKLFF. The DNA of the CDR3 is TGTGCCAGCAGTCCCCCCACAATCGGGACAGTTAATGGAAAACTGTTTTTT.

Remarks on this clonotype: One end of the junction fails to match germline, which may point to a read error. The chain recombines TRBV29-1 with TRBJ2-3; TRBD2 agrees at 8 bases. The CDR3 is made up of 14 amino acids. CDR1 and CDR2 (germline): SQVTM, ANQGSEA. Here the CDR3 DNA reads TGCAGGGTTGGGGCGGGAGGCAGCACAGATACGCAGTATTTT. Translation gives CRVGAGGSTDTQYF.